Ten or more counts support the clone carrying this T cell receptor beta chain. Its antigen is not identified. The entry originates in a study of T-cell reconstitution after alpha-beta-depleted transplantation in children. It was with unique molecular identifiers that the TCRbeta library was prepared. TCRdb used MiXCR to reprocess the PCR reads, holding one entry per CDR3 protein. The sample has about 240,000 distinct CDR3 sequences; 25% are singletons. Trimming took 4 bases from V and 4 from J, leaving 14 bases between them. There are 15 residues in the CDR3. The germline gives CDR1 SGHRS, CDR2 YFSETQ. Study results and caveats: Several hundred expanded graft clones reportedly supplied alpha-beta T cells about two months after transplant. After transplant, high TCRbeta diversity at day 60 in some patients arose from surviving recipient T cells and thymic progenitors. T-cell counts and diversity at one year following transplant were attributed mainly to newly produced T cells.

The V call is TRBV5-1, the J call TRBJ2-2, with D perhaps given as TRBD1 or TRBD2 (5 bases each). The source is a girl aged 2 to 9 with Fanconi anemia, due to receive a stem cell transplant. The sequencing used PBMCs, collected before TCRalphabeta/CD19-depleted stem cell transplant. DNA for the CDR3: TGCGCCAGCAGCGGTGGGGGACCGAGCACCGGGGAGCTGTTTTTT. Protein product: CASSGGGPSTGELFF.